This T cell receptor beta chain stems from a study of patients and donors after allogeneic stem cell transplantation. TCRdb called the RT-PCR reads again in MiXCR, with one record for every CDR3 protein. This sample has about 88,000 distinct CDR3 sequences, with 45% to 50% found just once. V lost 7 bases and J 2 bases, leaving 12 bases between the germline ends. The CDR3 loop spans 14 amino acids. Germline CDR1 reads WSHSY; CDR2 reads SAAADI. The chain couples TRBV10-2 to TRBJ1-5; a weak D match, TRBD1 (6 bases). The sample comprised blood, either unsorted or a sorted T cell fraction (not recorded which). This receptor was taken from a human donor who was either an allogeneic HSCT recipient or a stem cell or donor lymphocyte infusion donor (not recorded which). It is not recorded whose cells these are; they may come from a transplant donor. Here the CDR3 DNA reads TGCGCCAGCAAGGGGGGAGGAGGCAATCAGCCCCAGCATTTT. Residues: CASKGGGGNQPQHF.